This TCR beta chain was retrieved from a study of identical twins. Notes on the study in general: Analyses of zero insertions could be partly confounded by invariant MAIT and iNKT cells.

CDR3 size: 15 residues. CDR1 and CDR2 from the germline V gene are SGHRS and YFSETQ. V lost 0 bases and J lost 8; bases outside the gene matches: 7. This clonotype was observed many times. The antigen remains unidentified. Each CDR3 protein is one row after TCRdb ran MiXCR on the 5' RACE reads. The data hold about 150,000 distinct CDR3 sequences, with under 4.5% observed a single time. The clonotype originates from a young man in good health. Sequenced: memory T cells sorted from blood. The chain uses TRBV5-1 and TRBJ2-1; TRBD2 agrees at 8 bases. This CDR3 reads CASSLAGGPEDEQFF. The DNA for the CDR3 is TGCGCCAGCAGCTTGGCGGGAGGGCCTGAGGATGAGCAGTTCTTC.